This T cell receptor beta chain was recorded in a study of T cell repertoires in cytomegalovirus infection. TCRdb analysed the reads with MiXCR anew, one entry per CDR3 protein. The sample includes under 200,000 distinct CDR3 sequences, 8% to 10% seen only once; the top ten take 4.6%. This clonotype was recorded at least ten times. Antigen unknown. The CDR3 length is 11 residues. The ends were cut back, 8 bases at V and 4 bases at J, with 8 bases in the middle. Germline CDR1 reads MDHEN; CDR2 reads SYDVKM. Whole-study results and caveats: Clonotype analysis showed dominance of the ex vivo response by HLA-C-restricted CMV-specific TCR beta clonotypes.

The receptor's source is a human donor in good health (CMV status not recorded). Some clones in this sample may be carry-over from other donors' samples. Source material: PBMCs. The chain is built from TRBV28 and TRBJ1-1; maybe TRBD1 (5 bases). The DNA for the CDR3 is TGTGCCAGCGAGACAGCCACTGAAGCTTTCTTT. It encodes CASETATEAFF.